A selection of T cell receptor beta chains follows, all from one sample in a study of immune evolution from preneoplasia to lung adenocarcinoma. Sequencing used immunoSEQ multiplex PCR; TCRdb keeps in-frame clones, though not all of them. This sample has roughly 13,000 clones, with 80% found just once. Sequences were obtained from FFPE minimally invasive lung adenocarcinoma tissue. These receptor sequences come from a person aged 70 to 85 with lung adenocarcinoma. CDR3s include the opening cysteine and the closing phenylalanine or tryptophan. D genes are given only for firm matches. Size is omitted from some rows. Given values are once, few, many or a class for expanded clones.

J: TRBJ1-2
size: .
length: 14
D: .
V: TRBV30
CDR3: CAWSVLSGDYGYTF
DNA: TGTGCCTGGAGTGTACTCTCAGGGGATTATGGCTACACCTTC

J: TRBJ1-1
size: .
length: 16
D: TRBD1
V: TRBV7-9
CDR3: CASSLLAGGAGTEAFF
DNA: TGTGCCAGCAGCCTACTCGCAGGGGGCGCGGGTACTGAAGCTTTCTTT

J: TRBJ2-1
size: .
length: 17
D: TRBD2
V: TRBV7-3
CDR3: CASSPKAGLAAFNEQFF
DNA: TGTGCCAGCAGCCCTAAGGCCGGACTAGCGGCCTTTAATGAGCAGTTCTTC

J: TRBJ2-1
size: few
length: 14
D: TRBD2
V: TRBV30
CDR3: CARLEAGGPGEQFF
DNA: TGTGCCCGCCTGGAAGCGGGGGGGCCGGGAGAGCAGTTCTTC

J: TRBJ1-4
size: .
length: 15
D: TRBD1
V: TRBV7-3
CDR3: CASSLDGTENEKLFF
DNA: TGTGCCAGCAGCCTAGACGGGACAGAGAATGAAAAACTGTTTTTT

J: TRBJ2-3
size: .
length: 16
D: TRBD2
V: TRBV5-1
CDR3: CASSLATSGDTDTQYF
DNA: TGCGCCAGCAGCTTGGCGACTAGCGGAGACACAGATACGCAGTATTTT

J: TRBJ2-2
size: .
length: 14
D: .
V: TRBV5-1
CDR3: CASRYGANTGELFF
DNA: TGCGCCAGCAGATACGGCGCGAACACCGGGGAGCTGTTTTTT

J: TRBJ2-7
size: .
length: 16
D: TRBD1
V: TRBV6-5
CDR3: CASSYELRGPTYEQYF
DNA: TGTGCCAGCAGTTACGAACTGAGGGGGCCCACCTACGAGCAGTACTTC

J: TRBJ2-3
size: .
length: 16
D: TRBD2
V: TRBV6-6
CDR3: CASSYSIAGGRDTQYF
DNA: TGTGCCAGCAGTTACTCAATAGCGGGGGGCCGGGATACGCAGTATTTT

J: TRBJ2-1
size: .
length: 14
D: .
V: TRBV28
CDR3: CASTRQSSYNEQFF
DNA: TGTGCCAGCACAAGACAGAGCTCCTACAATGAGCAGTTCTTC

J: TRBJ1-5
size: .
length: 17
D: TRBD1
V: TRBV19
CDR3: CASSIDLGTAENQPQHF
DNA: TGTGCCAGTAGTATAGATCTAGGGACAGCGGAAAATCAGCCCCAGCATTTT

J: TRBJ2-2
size: .
length: 15
D: .
V: TRBV11-2
CDR3: CASSLAGQNTGELFF
DNA: TGTGCCAGCAGCTTAGCGGGACAGAACACCGGGGAGCTGTTTTTT

J: TRBJ1-1
size: .
length: 14
D: TRBD1
V: TRBV6-5
CDR3: CASSYGQGGTEAFF
DNA: TGTGCCAGCAGTTACGGACAGGGGGGCACTGAAGCTTTCTTT

J: TRBJ1-1
size: .
length: 15
D: .
V: TRBV28
CDR3: CASSPRQNMNTEAFF
DNA: TGTGCCAGCAGTCCAAGACAGAACATGAACACTGAAGCTTTCTTT

J: TRBJ1-1
size: .
length: 15
D: TRBD1
V: TRBV19
CDR3: CASSPRGPLNTEAFF
DNA: TGTGCCAGTAGTCCCAGGGGGCCCTTGAACACTGAAGCTTTCTTT

J: TRBJ2-1
size: .
length: 14
D: TRBD1
V: TRBV6-1
CDR3: CASKLQGAYNEQFF
DNA: TGTGCCAGCAAGCTACAGGGGGCCTACAATGAGCAGTTCTTC

J: TRBJ2-2
size: .
length: 16
D: .
V: TRBV9
CDR3: CASSVVSRENTGELFF
DNA: TGTGCCAGCAGCGTAGTGAGCAGGGAGAACACCGGGGAGCTGTTTTTT

J: TRBJ2-1
size: .
length: 14
D: TRBD2
V: TRBV11-3
CDR3: CASLAGSSYNEQFF
DNA: TGTGCCAGCTTAGCGGGATCTTCCTACAATGAGCAGTTCTTC

J: TRBJ2-7
size: .
length: 14
D: .
V: TRBV5-1
CDR3: CASSLGGGYQGQYF
DNA: TGCGCCAGCAGCTTGGGTGGGGGATACCAGGGGCAGTACTTC

J: TRBJ2-1
size: .
length: 18
D: .
V: TRBV7-2
CDR3: CASSLAPRGIGTYNEQFF
DNA: TGTGCCAGCAGCTTAGCCCCCCGGGGGATTGGGACCTACAATGAGCAGTTCTTC

J: TRBJ1-1
size: .
length: 14
D: TRBD1
V: TRBV4-2
CDR3: CASSRRDSNTEAFF
DNA: TGTGCCAGCAGCCGGCGGGACAGCAACACTGAAGCTTTCTTT

J: TRBJ2-5
size: once
length: 16
D: .
V: TRBV11-1
CDR3: CASSFGETGKGETQYF
DNA: TGTGCCAGCAGCTTTGGGGAAACAGGGAAGGGCGAGACCCAGTACTTC

J: TRBJ2-5
size: .
length: 13
D: .
V: TRBV9
CDR3: CASSFSSVETQYF
DNA: TGTGCCAGCAGCTTCAGTTCCGTAGAGACCCAGTACTTC

J: TRBJ2-7
size: .
length: 13
D: .
V: TRBV28
CDR3: CASSILSEYEQYF
DNA: TGTGCCAGCAGTATTCTGTCGGAATACGAGCAGTACTTC

J: TRBJ2-2
size: .
length: 16
D: TRBD2
V: TRBV7-9
CDR3: CASSLAPTSGTGELFF
DNA: TGTGCCAGCAGCTTAGCTCCGACTAGCGGGACCGGGGAGCTGTTTTTT

J: TRBJ2-7
size: .
length: 12
D: .
V: TRBV25-1
CDR3: CASSEVWGEQYF
DNA: TGTGCCAGCAGTGAAGTATGGGGCGAGCAGTACTTC